These 5 T cell receptor beta chains were sequenced from one sample in a study of graft-versus-host responses after intestinal transplantation. Profiling relied on immunoSEQ multiplex PCR, and the TCRdb table lists in-frame clones only, not all of them. The top ten clones hold nearly 0.5% of a sample with some 95,000 clones, more than 85% of them seen once. Antigens of these TCRs are unknown. Sample: unstimulated CD8+ T cells sorted from spleen or lymph node cells, taken before intestinal transplant. The receptors stem from a human donor who received an intestinal transplant.

This chain connects TRBV9 to TRBJ2-2; weak D call: TRBD2 (5 bases). Germline V gene sequence: CDR1 SGDLS, CDR2 YYNGEE. The CDR3 has 16 residues. The ends were cut back, 0 bases at V and 0 bases at J, with 9 bases in the middle. In DNA form, the CDR3 reads TGTGCCAGCAGCGTAGAGGAGGCCGCGAACACCGGGGAGCTGTTTTTT. This translates into CASSVEEAANTGELFF.

V gene TRBV7-2 combines with J gene TRBJ2-2, with D tentatively TRBD1 (6 bases). Trimming took 1 base from V and 4 from J, leaving 16 bases between them. Per the germline V gene, CDR1 is SGHTA and CDR2 is FQGNSA. This CDR3 region has 17 residues. The CDR3 protein is CASSLGGQGFLTGELFF. The CDR3 bases are TGTGCCAGCAGCTTAGGGGGCCAGGGGTTCCTCACCGGGGAGCTGTTTTTT.

The rearrangement joins TRBV2 to TRBJ2-7; tentatively, D is TRBD2 (5 bases). CDR3 length: 14 residues. Between the trimmed V and J ends, which lost 6 bases and 6 bases, there was a span of 18 bases. Germline CDR1 and CDR2: SNHLY and FYNNEI. CDR3: CASSQGQEVIEQYF. DNA for the CDR3: TGTGCCAGCAGCCAAGGCCAGGAGGTAATCGAGCAGTACTTC.

V usage is TRBV6-1 and J usage is TRBJ1-3, with 7 nucleotides matching TRBD1. This CDR3 spans 14 amino acids. After removal of 8 bases from V and 0 bases from J, the junction contained 4 bases not matched to a gene. Germline CDR1 is MNHNS and CDR2 is SASEGT. The CDR3 bases are TGTGCCAGCTTGGGACAGTTCTCTGGAAACACCATATATTTT. Protein: CASLGQFSGNTIYF.

V and J are TRBV29-1 and TRBJ2-1, with 11 bases fitting TRBD2. The junction had 4 bases not matched to a gene; V was cut back by 7 bases and J by 2 bases. Germline values: CDR1 SQVTM, CDR2 ANQGSEA. The CDR3 runs 14 residues. The CDR3: CSARSGRAYNEQFF. CDR3 DNA: TGCAGCGCCCGTAGCGGGAGGGCCTACAATGAGCAGTTCTTC.